This T cell receptor (beta chain) was recorded in a study of shared clonotypes between healthy human individuals (dated by TCRdb to 2018 to 2021). For the study in its entirety: A couple of women and three men aged 18 to 49 years were included in the cohort. To estimate repertoire size and how much clonotypes are shared between individuals, the study performed deep sequencing of blood TCR repertoires from a handful of healthy adults. Libraries were prepared and TCR repertoires were sequenced by different laboratories using diverse techniques, in order to increase sequencing depth and limit assay-specific biases. For each donor, three plates each were used for CD4 naive and CD4 memory, two plates were used for CD8 naive, and one plate was used for CD8 memory. Per donor, leukapheresis produced somewhere between about 0.94 and 9.5 billion PBMCs.

Donors were healthy HIV-negative adults with no recently reported acute infections or vaccinations. All donors were Caucasian adults living in Nashville, Tennessee, USA. Magnetic negative selection was used to enrich CD4+ T cells, after which naive cells were positively selected on CD45RA and the negative fraction became the memory subset. After blood collection by leukapheresis, PBMCs were isolated using Ficoll-Histopaque density gradient centrifugation and then cryopreserved in the vapor phase of liquid nitrogen. Analytical flow cytometry was used to check the purity and quantity of each magnetically sorted T cell population. Genomic DNA was isolated from every sorted fraction and measured by UV absorbance on a Nanodrop 2000c. Its CDR3 holds 18 amino acids, cysteine through phenylalanine. The read is trimmed to its CDR3 DNA, 54 bases read in frame from base 1. V was cut back by 4 bases and J by 2 bases, leaving a gap of 22 bases between them. CDR1 and CDR2 were assigned from the germline V gene (reference sequence) as PRHDT and FYEKMQ.

Using the deep immunoSEQ assay, TCR CDR3 regions were amplified from genomic DNA by multiplex PCR. For each cell subset, the extracted genomic DNA was distributed evenly across all wells of several immunoSEQ 96-well plates, and each plate served as one replicate. Each replicate PCR for sorted subsets received around 200 ng genomic DNA, equal to tens of thousands of T cell genomes. The purified libraries were quantified using a Qubit 3.0 fluorometer, sized with a Bioanalyzer 2100, and then quantified again using the KAPA Library Quantification kit. A separate single-read 150-cycle Illumina NextSeq 550 flow cell was used to sequence each immunoSEQ 96-well plate. As for the original processing: The immunoSEQ output contained only junctional sequences without quality scores, so filtering could not match that applied to full-length reads. Sequences were annotated with PyIR, a Python wrapper for IgBLAST v1.9, and V/J genes and CDR3 were assigned using IMGT germline references. Reads were filtered out if the reads had weak V/J assignments (E-value above 1e-6), no CDR3, stop codons, out-of-frame junctions, or ambiguous translated residues. A V3J clonotype was defined by an identical inferred V gene, J gene, and CDR3 amino acid sequence. Percentage overlap between repertoires was computed as shared unique clonotypes divided by the size of the smaller repertoire. RTK rarefaction, the Chao1 estimator, and Recon v2.1 estimates of unobserved clonotypes were used to assess repertoire richness. Generation probabilities were computed with OLGA for all TCRbeta clonotypes obtained by the gDNA method from several donors. The source is immuneACCESS, and TCRdb retained only in-frame sequences with V and J called. Part of the clones is not carried over; for the studies checked, unresolved V genes explain less than half of this, and the remainder is unexplained. The V and J calls and the clone size are those of that table, but D and trimming were determined from the DNA. Across this sample there are roughly 2.2 million clones, with over 90% seen only once. The leading ten clones occupy about 0.39% of the sample.

The research as a whole found: Larger estimated clonotype richness was generally found for naive subsets than for memory subsets. About 5% of naive CD4, around 3.6% of naive CD8, roughly 2.5% of memory CD4, and 0.4% of memory CD8 clonotypes were shared across four donors. Because the study included only a small number of donors, the genetic and exposure-history diversity represented was limited. Higher generation probabilities were observed for clonotypes shared by all four sorted-subset donors than for non-shared clonotypes. Sampling was limited to blood, and TCR repertoires in tissue likely differ from TCR repertoires in blood. Pairwise subsampling led to the expectation that sequencing depth would affect the degree of clonotype sharing among donors. Even with the large sequencing depth, rarefaction of the sorted-subset datasets indicated that sequencing was incomplete.

A note on this clone: The specificity of this receptor is unknown. The record has no base qualities; no much larger clone is one base away.

The rearrangement combines TRBV13 with TRBJ2-3; the D gene is perhaps TRBD2, from 5 matching bases. The TCR comes from a young man in good health. Some clones in this sample may be carry-over from other donors' samples. Sample: naive CD4+ T cells from PBMCs. The cell subset or site label on this specimen signifies: CD45RA+ positively selected. The CDR3 reads as follows: CASSSIPSSGGTTDTQYF. At the DNA level, the sequence is TGTGCCAGCAGCTCCATTCCCTCAAGCGGAGGTACCACAGATACGCAGTATTTT.